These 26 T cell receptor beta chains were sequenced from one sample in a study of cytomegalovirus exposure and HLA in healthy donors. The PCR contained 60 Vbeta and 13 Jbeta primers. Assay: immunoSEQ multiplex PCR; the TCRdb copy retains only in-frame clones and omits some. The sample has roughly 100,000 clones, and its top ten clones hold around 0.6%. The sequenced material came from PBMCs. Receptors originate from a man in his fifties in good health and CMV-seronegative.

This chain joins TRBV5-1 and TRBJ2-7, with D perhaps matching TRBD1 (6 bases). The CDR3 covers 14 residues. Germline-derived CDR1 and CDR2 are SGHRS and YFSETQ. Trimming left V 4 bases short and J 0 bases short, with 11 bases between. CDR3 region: CASSPDRNSYEQYF. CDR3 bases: TGCGCCAGCAGCCCAGACAGGAACTCCTACGAGCAGTACTTC.

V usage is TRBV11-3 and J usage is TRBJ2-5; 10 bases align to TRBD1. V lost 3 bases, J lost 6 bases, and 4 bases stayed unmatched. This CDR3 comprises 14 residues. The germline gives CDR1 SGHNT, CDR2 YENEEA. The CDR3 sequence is CASSLGTGVKTQYF. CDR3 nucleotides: TGTGCCAGCAGCTTGGGGACAGGGGTAAAGACCCAGTACTTC.

DNA for the CDR3: TGTGCCAGCTCACCCGCCGGGACTAGCGGGAGGTACGAGCAGTACTTC. Its protein product is CASSPAGTSGRYEQYF. V and J are TRBV18 and TRBJ2-7; TRBD2 matches 15 bases. V dropped 3 bases and J dropped 4; count of bases not matched to a gene: 4. Germline V gives CDR1 KGHSH, CDR2 LQKENI. There are 16 residues in the CDR3.

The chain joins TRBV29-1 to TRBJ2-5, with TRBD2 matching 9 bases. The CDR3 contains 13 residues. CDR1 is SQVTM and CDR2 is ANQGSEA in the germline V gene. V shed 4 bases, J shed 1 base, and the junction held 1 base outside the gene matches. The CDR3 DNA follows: TGCAGCGTTGCTAGCGGGGTCCAAGAGACCCAGTACTTC. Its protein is CSVASGVQETQYF.

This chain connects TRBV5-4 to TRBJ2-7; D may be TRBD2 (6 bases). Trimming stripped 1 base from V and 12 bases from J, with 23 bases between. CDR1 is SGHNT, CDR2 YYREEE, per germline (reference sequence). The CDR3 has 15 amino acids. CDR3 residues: CASSLFGGASAPPYF. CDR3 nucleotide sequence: TGTGCCAGCAGCTTGTTTGGTGGGGCTAGCGCACCCCCGTACTTC.

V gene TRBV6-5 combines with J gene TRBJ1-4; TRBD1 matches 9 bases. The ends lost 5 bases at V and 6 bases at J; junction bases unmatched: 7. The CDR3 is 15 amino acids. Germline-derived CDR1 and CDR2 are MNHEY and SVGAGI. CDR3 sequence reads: CASSPLTGGDEKLFF. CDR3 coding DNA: TGTGCCAGCAGTCCGCTTACAGGGGGCGATGAAAAACTGTTTTTT.

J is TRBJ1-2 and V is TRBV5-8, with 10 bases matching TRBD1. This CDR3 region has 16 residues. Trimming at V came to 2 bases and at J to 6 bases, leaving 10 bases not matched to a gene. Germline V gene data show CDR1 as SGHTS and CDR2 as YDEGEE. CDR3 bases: TGTGCCAGCAGCTTCCCGGTCCGGGACAGGGGCAATGGCTACACCTTC. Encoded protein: CASSFPVRDRGNGYTF.

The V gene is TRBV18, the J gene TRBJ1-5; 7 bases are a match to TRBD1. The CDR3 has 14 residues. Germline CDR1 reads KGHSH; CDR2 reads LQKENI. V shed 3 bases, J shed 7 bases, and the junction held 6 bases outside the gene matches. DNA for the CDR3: TGTGCCAGCTCACCGGGGCCAGGGGGACAGCCCCAGCATTTT. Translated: CASSPGPGGQPQHF.

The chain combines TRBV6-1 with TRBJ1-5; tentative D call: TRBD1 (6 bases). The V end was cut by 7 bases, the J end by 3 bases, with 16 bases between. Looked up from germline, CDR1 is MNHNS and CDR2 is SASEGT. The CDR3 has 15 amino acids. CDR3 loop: CASTSGGALNQPQHF. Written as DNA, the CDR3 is TGTGCCAGCACCTCGGGGGGGGCACTCAATCAGCCCCAGCATTTT.

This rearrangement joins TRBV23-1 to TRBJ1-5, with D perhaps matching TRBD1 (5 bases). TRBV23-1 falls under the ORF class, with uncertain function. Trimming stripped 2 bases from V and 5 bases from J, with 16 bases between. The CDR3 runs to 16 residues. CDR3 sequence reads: CASSQQQSGWHQPQHF. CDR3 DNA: TGCGCCAGCAGTCAACAACAATCAGGGTGGCATCAGCCCCAGCATTTT.

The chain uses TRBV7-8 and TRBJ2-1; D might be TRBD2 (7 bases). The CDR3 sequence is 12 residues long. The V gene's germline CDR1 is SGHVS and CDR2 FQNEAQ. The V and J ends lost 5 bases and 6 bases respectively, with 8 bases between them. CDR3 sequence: CASSGGANEQFF. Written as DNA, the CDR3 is TGTGCCAGCAGCGGGGGGGCCAATGAGCAGTTCTTC. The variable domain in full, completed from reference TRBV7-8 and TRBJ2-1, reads GAGVSQSPRYKVAKRGQDVALRCDPISGHVSLFWYQQALGQGPEFLTYFQNEAQLDKSGLPSDRFFAERPEGSVSTLKIQRTQQEDSAVYLCASSGGANEQFFGPGTRLTVL.

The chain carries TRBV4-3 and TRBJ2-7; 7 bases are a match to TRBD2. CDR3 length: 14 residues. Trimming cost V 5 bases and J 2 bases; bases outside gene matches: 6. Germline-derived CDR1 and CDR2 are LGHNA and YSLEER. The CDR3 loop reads CASSLGEGTYEQYF. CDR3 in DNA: TGCGCCAGCAGCTTAGGGGAGGGGACCTACGAGCAGTACTTC.

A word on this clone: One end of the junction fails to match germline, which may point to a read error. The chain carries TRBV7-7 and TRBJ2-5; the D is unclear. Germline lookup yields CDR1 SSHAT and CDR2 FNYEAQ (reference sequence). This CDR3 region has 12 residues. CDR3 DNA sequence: TGTGCTAGCAGTGACCCCGGGGAGACCCAGTACTTC. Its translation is CASSDPGETQYF.

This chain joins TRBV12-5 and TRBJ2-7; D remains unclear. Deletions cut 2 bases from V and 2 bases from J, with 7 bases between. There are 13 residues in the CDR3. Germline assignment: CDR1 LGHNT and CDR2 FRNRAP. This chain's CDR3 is CASGLWSTYEQYF. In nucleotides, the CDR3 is TGTGCTAGTGGTTTGTGGAGCACCTACGAGCAGTACTTC.

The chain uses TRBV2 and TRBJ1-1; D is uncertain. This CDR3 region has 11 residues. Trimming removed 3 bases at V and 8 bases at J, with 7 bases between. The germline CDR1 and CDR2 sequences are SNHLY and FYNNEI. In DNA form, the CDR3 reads TGTGCCAGCAGTGATTTCGTGGAAGCTTTCTTT. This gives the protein CASSDFVEAFF.

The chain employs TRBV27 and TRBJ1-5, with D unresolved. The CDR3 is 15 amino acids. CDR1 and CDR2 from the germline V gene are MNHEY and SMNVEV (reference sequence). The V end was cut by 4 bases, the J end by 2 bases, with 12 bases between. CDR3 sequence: CASSSAPQGNQPQHF. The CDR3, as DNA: TGTGCCAGCAGTTCAGCCCCGCAGGGCAATCAGCCCCAGCATTTT.

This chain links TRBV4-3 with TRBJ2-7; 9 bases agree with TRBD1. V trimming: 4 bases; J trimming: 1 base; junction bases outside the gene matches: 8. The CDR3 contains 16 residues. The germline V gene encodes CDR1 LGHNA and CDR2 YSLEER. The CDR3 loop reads CASSRLPGQGSYEQYF. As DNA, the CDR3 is TGCGCCAGCAGCCGCTTGCCGGGACAGGGTTCCTACGAGCAGTACTTC.

In nucleotides, the CDR3 is TGCGCCAGCAGCTTGCCACAGGGATCTAACTATGGCTACACCTTC. Its translation is CASSLPQGSNYGYTF. The chain links TRBV5-1 to TRBJ1-2, with D possibly being TRBD1 (6 bases). CDR1 SGHRS and CDR2 YFSETQ come from the germline V gene. The CDR3 is 15 residues long. V was clipped by 1 base and J by 0 bases, with 10 bases between them.

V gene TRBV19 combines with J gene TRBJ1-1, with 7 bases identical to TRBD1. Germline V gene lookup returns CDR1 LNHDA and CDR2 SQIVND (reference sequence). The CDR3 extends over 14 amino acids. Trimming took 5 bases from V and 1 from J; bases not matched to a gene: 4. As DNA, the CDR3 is TGTGCCAGTAGTCAGGCAGGGGGGAACACTGAAGCTTTCTTT. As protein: CASSQAGGNTEAFF.

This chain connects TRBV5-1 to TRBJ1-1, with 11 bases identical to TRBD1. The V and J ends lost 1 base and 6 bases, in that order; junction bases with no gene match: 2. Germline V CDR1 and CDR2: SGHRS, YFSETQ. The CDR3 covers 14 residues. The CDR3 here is CASSLTGQGAEAFF. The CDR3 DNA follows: TGCGCCAGCAGCTTGACGGGACAGGGGGCTGAAGCTTTCTTT.

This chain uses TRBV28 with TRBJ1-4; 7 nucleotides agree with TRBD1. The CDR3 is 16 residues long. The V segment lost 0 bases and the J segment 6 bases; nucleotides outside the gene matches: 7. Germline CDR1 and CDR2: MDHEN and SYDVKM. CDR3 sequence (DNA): TGTGCCAGCAGTTTATGGTCAGGGGGTTTGGATGAAAAACTGTTTTTT. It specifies CASSLWSGGLDEKLFF.

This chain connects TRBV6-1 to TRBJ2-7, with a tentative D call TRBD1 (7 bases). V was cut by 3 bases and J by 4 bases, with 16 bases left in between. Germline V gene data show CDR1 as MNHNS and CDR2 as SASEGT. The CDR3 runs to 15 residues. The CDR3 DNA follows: TGTGCCAGCAGTGAGGCGGGACAGTACCATTACGAGCAGTACTTC. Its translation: CASSEAGQYHYEQYF.

The CDR3 protein is CASSIKLSGGAGGELFF. The CDR3 nucleotides read TGTGCCAGCAGCATCAAACTTAGCGGGGGGGCCGGCGGGGAGCTGTTTTTT. The chain has TRBV7-2 and TRBJ2-2, with 11 bases identical to TRBD2. Germline CDR1 and CDR2: SGHTA and FQGNSA. The CDR3 covers 17 residues. The V gene end was trimmed by 5 bases and the J gene end by 7 bases; junction bases not matched to a gene: 12.

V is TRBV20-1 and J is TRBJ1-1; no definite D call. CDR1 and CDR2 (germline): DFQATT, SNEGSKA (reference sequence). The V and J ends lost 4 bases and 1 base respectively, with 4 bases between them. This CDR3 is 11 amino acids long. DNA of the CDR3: TGCAGTGCTAACAAGAACACTGAAGCTTTCTTT. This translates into CSANKNTEAFF.

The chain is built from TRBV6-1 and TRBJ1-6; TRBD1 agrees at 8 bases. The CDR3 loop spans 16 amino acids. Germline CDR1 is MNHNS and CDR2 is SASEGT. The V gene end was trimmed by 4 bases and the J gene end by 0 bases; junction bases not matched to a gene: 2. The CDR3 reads CASSGDRSSYNSPLHF. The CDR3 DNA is TGTGCCAGCAGTGGGGACAGGAGCTCCTATAATTCACCCCTCCACTTT.

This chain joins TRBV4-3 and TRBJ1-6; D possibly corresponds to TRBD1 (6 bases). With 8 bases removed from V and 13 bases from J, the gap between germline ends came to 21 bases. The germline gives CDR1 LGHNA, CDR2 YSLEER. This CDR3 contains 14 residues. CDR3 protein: CASSRGGGGSPLHF. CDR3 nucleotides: TGCGCCAGCTCCAGAGGGGGGGGAGGATCGCCCCTCCACTTT.